A selection of T cell receptor beta chains follows, all from one sample in a study of CD8+ T cells in alopecia areata. Assay: immunoSEQ multiplex PCR; the TCRdb copy retains only in-frame clones and omits some. Of around 50,000 clones in the sample, around 96% were seen once. The specimen comprised CD8+ T cells sorted from blood, sampled at week 0. All receptors derive from a human donor with alopecia areata. Both conserved end residues are part of each CDR3.

TRBV10-3 CAISVTRDNEQFF
TRBV23-1 CASLPLSSYNEQFF
TRBV2 CASSENADRSSYEQYF
TRBV7-8 CASSLDFTGRPYEQYF
TRBV7-8 CASSLGRGQGLNTGELFF
TRBV6-5 CASSSAFGYEQYF
TRBV5-6 CASSRGTDTQYF
TRBV4-2 CASSQEASGASYEQYF
TRBV5-1 CASSLGQGSSEQYF
TRBV7-6 CASSLLGGGVQETQYF
TRBV13 CASSFGNQPQHF
TRBV2 CASSEIGRTSTDTQYF
TRBV11-2 CASSLSTEEAFF
TRBV29-1 CSVEGVEDRGYQETQYF
TRBV4-1 CASSHSGETQYF
TRBV4-2 CASSQEGAGGPYEQYF
TRBV7-9 CASSSEPNEKLFF
TRBV5-6 CASSLGITRPYGYTF
TRBV15 CATRRGTEAFF
TRBV2 CASSDTRDNEQFF
TRBV6-5 CASSYGQGGLAQYF
TRBV15 CATSRDGEGTSEQETQYF
TRBV19 CASSMTRWEQFF
TRBV6-5 CASSYSMGEGDQYF
TRBV29-1 CSVEVEAGVAGELFF
TRBV7-9 CASSLDLYEQYF
TRBV19 CASTSAVNTGELFF
TRBV6-5 CASRPTGAYEQYF
TRBV6-5 CASSLRGYTDTQYF
TRBV4-1 CASSQEVDYGYTF
TRBV6-5 CASKINNEQFF
TRBV13 CASSSQGGQETQYF
TRBV14 CASSQERDGSYEQYF
TRBV19 CASSPDTGGLTEAFF
TRBV5-1 CASSLEGANYGYTF
TRBV5-6 CASSWGLAQYNEQFF
TRBV4-1 CASSQEGVGAGELFF
TRBV14 CASSHGGPWQFF
TRBV7-9 CASSATGPQSPLHF
TRBV18 CASSPIDRSSSYEQYF
TRBV30 CAYGESSYNEQFF
TRBV4-1 CASSQDLAGVRYNSPLHF
TRBV5-4 CASGLGLAGEDTQYF
TRBV27 CASSLSRTRGGRDNEQFF
TRBV27 CARRSLSSQGGTDTQYF
TRBV7-3 CASSLYGGAPETQYF
TRBV4-2 CASLPTPEGAEAFF